Listed here is a single T cell receptor beta chain. The antigen is undetermined. Assay runs were performed at deep level. Sequencing was performed with immunoSEQ multiplex PCR; in TCRdb, only in-frame clones are kept and a portion is missing. The data contain around 510,000 clones, approximately 94% of them singletons. Trimming at V came to 4 bases and at J to 4 bases, leaving 5 bases not matched to a gene. This CDR3 has 14 amino acids. CDR1 is MNHNS, CDR2 SASEGT, per germline. This sample is drawn from a study of shared clonotypes between healthy human individuals. Study-wide background: Donors had three CD4 naive, three CD4 memory, two CD8 naive and one CD8 memory plate apiece. Study-level results: On the whole, naive subsets had larger estimated richness than memory subsets had.

Each sample came from a Caucasian adult donor living in Nashville, Tennessee. The TCR sequence derives from a woman in her 30s in good health. Sequencing input: naive CD4+ T cells sorted from blood. Indicated subset: CD45RA+ positively selected. The gene calls are TRBV6-1 and TRBJ2-3; 7 nucleotides agree with TRBD2. CDR3 protein: CASSGEGLADTQYF. The DNA of the CDR3 is TGTGCCAGCAGTGGGGAGGGGTTAGCAGATACGCAGTATTTT.